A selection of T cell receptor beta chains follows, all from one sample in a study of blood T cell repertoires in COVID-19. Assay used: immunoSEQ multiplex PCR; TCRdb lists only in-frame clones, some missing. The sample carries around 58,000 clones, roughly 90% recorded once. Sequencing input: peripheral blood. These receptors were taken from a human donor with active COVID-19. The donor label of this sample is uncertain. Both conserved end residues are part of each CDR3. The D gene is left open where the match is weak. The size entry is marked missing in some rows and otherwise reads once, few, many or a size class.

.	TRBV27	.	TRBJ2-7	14	CASSISVGPVEQYF	TGTGCCAGCAGTATTTCAGTGGGGCCCGTCGAGCAGTACTTC
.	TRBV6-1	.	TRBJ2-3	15	CASSEYRGAEDTQYF	TGTGCCAGCAGTGAATATCGGGGGGCTGAAGATACGCAGTATTTT
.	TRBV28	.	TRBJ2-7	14	CASSLDLSAYEQYF	TGTGCCAGCAGTTTAGATTTGTCGGCCTACGAGCAGTACTTC
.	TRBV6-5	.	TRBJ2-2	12	CATLRGPGELFF	TGTGCCACCCTGCGGGGCCCCGGGGAGCTGTTTTTT
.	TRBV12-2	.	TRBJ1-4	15	CASRHLQGRDEKLFF	TGTGCAAGTCGACACTTACAGGGTCGGGACGAAAAACTGTTTTTT
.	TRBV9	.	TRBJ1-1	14	CASSVEGGNTEAFF	TGTGCCAGCAGCGTAGAAGGGGGAAACACTGAAGCTTTCTTT
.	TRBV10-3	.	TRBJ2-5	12	CAIRTDEETQYF	TGTGCCATCAGGACTGATGAAGAGACCCAGTACTTC
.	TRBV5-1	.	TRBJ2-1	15	CASSFGGLSYNEQFF	TGCGCCAGCAGCTTCGGAGGGCTATCCTACAATGAGCAGTTCTTC
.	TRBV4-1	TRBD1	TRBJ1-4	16	CASSQDGSGGNEKLFF	TGCGCCAGCAGCCAAGATGGTTCAGGGGGCAATGAAAAACTGTTTTTT
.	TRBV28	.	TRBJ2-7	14	CASRGWGDTYEQYF	TGTGCCAGCAGGGGGTGGGGAGATACCTACGAGCAGTACTTC
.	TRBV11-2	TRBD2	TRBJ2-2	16	CASSPPASGIPGELFF	TGTGCCAGCAGCCCCCCGGCTAGCGGGATCCCCGGGGAGCTGTTTTTT
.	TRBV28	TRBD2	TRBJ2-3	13	CAIGTSGRDTQYF	TGTGCCATCGGGACTAGCGGGAGGGATACGCAGTATTTT
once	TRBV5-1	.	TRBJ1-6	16	CASSLEGNNYNSPLHF	TGCGCCAGCAGCTTGGAGGGGAACAACTATAATTCACCCCTCCACTTT
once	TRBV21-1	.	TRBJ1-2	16	CASSKAHNGHINGYTF	TGTGCCAGCAGCAAAGCCCATAATGGACATATTAATGGCTACACCTTC
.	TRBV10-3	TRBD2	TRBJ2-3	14	CAISMTSRTDTQYF	TGTGCCATCAGTATGACTAGCAGAACAGATACGCAGTATTTT
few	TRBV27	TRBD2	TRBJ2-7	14	CASGLGGNPYEQYF	TGTGCCAGCGGCCTGGGAGGGAATCCCTACGAGCAGTACTTC
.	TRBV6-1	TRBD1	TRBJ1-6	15	CASSEVTGTSSPLHF	TGTGCCAGCAGTGAAGTGACAGGGACCAGTTCACCCCTCCACTTT
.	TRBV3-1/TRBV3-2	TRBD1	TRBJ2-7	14	CASSSSTGSGEQYF	TGTGCCAGCAGCTCCTCGACAGGGAGTGGTGAGCAGTACTTC
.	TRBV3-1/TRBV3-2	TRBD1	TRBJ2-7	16	CASSPTPGQGAYEQYF	TGTGCCAGCAGCCCGACCCCGGGACAGGGGGCCTACGAGCAGTACTTC
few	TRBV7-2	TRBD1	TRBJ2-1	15	CASSLQGLGPNEQFF	TGTGCCAGCAGCCTACAGGGGTTAGGGCCCAATGAGCAGTTCTTC
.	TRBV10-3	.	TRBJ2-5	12	CASGRNWETQYF	TGTGCCTCAGGCCGAAACTGGGAGACCCAGTACTTC
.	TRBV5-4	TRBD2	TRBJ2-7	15	CASSRRPGTSYEQYF	TGTGCCAGCAGCCGAAGGCCCGGGACTAGTTACGAGCAGTACTTC
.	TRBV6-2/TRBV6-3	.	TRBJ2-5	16	CASSHQRSAGWETQYF	TGTGCCAGCAGCCATCAGAGGTCGGCGGGATGGGAGACCCAGTACTTC
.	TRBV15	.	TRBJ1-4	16	CATSGKGGRTNEKLFF	TGTGCCACCAGCGGGAAGGGGGGGAGGACTAATGAAAAACTGTTTTTT
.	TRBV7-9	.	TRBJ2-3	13	CASSLSVTDTQYF	TGTGCCAGCAGCTTATCGGTCACAGATACGCAGTATTTT
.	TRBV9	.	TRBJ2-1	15	CASSQSRSSYNEQFF	TGTGCCAGCAGCCAAAGCCGGAGCTCCTACAATGAGCAGTTCTTC
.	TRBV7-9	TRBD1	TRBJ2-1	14	CASSDRDSYNEQFF	TGTGCCAGCAGCGACCGGGACAGTTACAATGAGCAGTTCTTC